What follows is one TCR beta chain and its context. Deletions cut 3 bases from V and 8 bases from J, with 4 bases between. The CDR3 runs to 11 residues. Germline CDR1 reads SGHTA; CDR2 reads FQGNSA. This entry comes from a study of blood T cell repertoires in COVID-19. Whole-study context: T cells, B-cell-depleted T cells, or PBMCs supplied cDNA or gDNA.

Method: immunoSEQ multiplex PCR; TCRdb's copy keeps in-frame clones and lacks some. The sample contains hundreds of thousands of clones, roughly 84% of which appear only once. Material: PBMCs or T cells enriched from blood (not recorded which). The chain has TRBV7-2 and TRBJ1-4; D uncertain. The sequence was obtained from a woman in her 30s who had recovered from COVID-19. The CDR3 loop is CASSLQEKLFF. For the CDR3, the DNA is TGTGCCAGCAGCTTGCAGGAAAAACTGTTTTTT.